The 25 T cell receptor beta chains given below trace back to one sample, sequenced in a study of cytomegalovirus exposure and HLA in healthy donors. 60 Vbeta and 13 Jbeta primers were used in PCR. Clones were sequenced by immunoSEQ multiplex PCR, and TCRdb holds only the in-frame ones, with some missing. The repertoire includes more than 100,000 clones, about three quarters of them detected once, and about 3.3% sits in the top ten. The material sequenced was PBMCs. All receptors derive from a woman in her thirties in good health and CMV-seropositive.

A remark on this clone: This same CDR3 is encoded by further DNA sequences in the sample. J is TRBJ1-1 and V is TRBV27, with D possibly matching TRBD1 (5 bases). This CDR3 spans 13 amino acids. From germline, CDR1 is MNHEY and CDR2 SMNVEV (reference sequence). V was shortened by 3 bases and J by 1 base, with 6 bases between the two germline ends. CDR3 in amino acids: CASSFGQNTEAFF. DNA of the CDR3: TGTGCCAGCAGTTTCGGACAGAACACTGAAGCTTTCTTT.

The CDR3 is CASSQKKDTGGTNEKLFF. DNA for the CDR3: TGCGCCAGCAGCCAGAAAAAAGACACCGGGGGGACTAATGAAAAACTGTTTTTT. The chain has TRBV10-1 and TRBJ1-4; maybe TRBD1 (5 bases). V was trimmed by 6 bases and J by 2 bases, leaving 22 bases between them. The CDR3 extends over 18 amino acids. CDR1 WNHNN and CDR2 SYGVQD come from the germline V gene (reference sequence).

The rearrangement joins TRBV5-8 to TRBJ1-4; the D gene is possibly TRBD1 (6 bases). The CDR3 has 16 residues. Trimming removed 4 bases at V and 0 bases at J, with 13 bases between. The germline gives CDR1 SGHTS, CDR2 YDEGEE. CDR3 region: CASSLGRQATNEKLFF. CDR3 coding DNA: TGTGCCAGCAGCCTGGGACGACAGGCAACTAATGAAAAACTGTTTTTT. Complete variable domain (other parts from reference TRBV5-8 and TRBJ1-4): EAGVTQSPTHLIKTRGQQATLRCSPISGHTSVYWYQQALGLGLQFLLWYDEGEERNRGNFPPRFSGRQFPNYSSELNVNALELEDSALYLCASSLGRQATNEKLFFGSGTQLSVL.

This chain uses TRBV5-4 with TRBJ2-2; TRBD1 matches at 9 bases. Germline values: CDR1 SGHNT, CDR2 YYREEE (reference sequence). The J segment lost 2 bases and the V segment lost 4 bases, leaving 6 bases of the junction unmatched. The CDR3 covers 16 residues. The chain's CDR3 is CASSDGTGTNTGELFF. The CDR3 DNA sequence: TGTGCCAGCAGCGACGGGACAGGGACTAACACCGGGGAGCTGTTTTTT.

The chain is built from TRBV10-1 and TRBJ1-2; possibly TRBD1 for D (5 bases). Deletions cut 0 bases from V and 4 bases from J, with 15 bases between. The CDR3 extends over 16 amino acids. In germline, CDR1 is WNHNN, CDR2 SYGVQD (reference sequence). The CDR3 DNA sequence: TGCGCCAGCAGTGAGTCGACGGAGGGACGCTTCTATGGCTACACCTTC. It encodes CASSESTEGRFYGYTF.

The chain links TRBV4-2 to TRBJ1-6, with 9 positions matching TRBD1. Germline lookup yields CDR1 LGHNA and CDR2 YNFKEQ. V gave up 4 bases and J gave up 5 bases; unmatched junction bases: 6. CDR3 length equals 16 residues. The CDR3 loop is CASSLPGQGDNSPLHF. CDR3 sequence (DNA): TGTGCCAGCAGCCTACCGGGACAGGGTGATAATTCACCCCTCCACTTT.

The rearrangement uses TRBV18 and TRBJ2-2; D gene unclear. Trimming took 1 base from V and 0 from J, leaving 3 bases between them. The CDR3 has 14 amino acids. Germline CDR1 reads KGHSH; CDR2 reads LQKENI. Here the CDR3 reads CASSPLTNTGELFF. DNA for the CDR3: TGTGCCAGCTCACCACTTACGAACACCGGGGAGCTGTTTTTT. The complete variable domain, with remaining parts taken from reference TRBV18 and TRBJ2-2, reads NAGVMQNPRHLVRRRGQEARLRCSPMKGHSHVYWYRQLPEEGLKFMVYLQKENIIDESGMPKERFSAEFPKEGPSILRIQQVVRGDSAAYFCASSPLTNTGELFFGEGSRLTVL.

The CDR3 DNA follows: TGTGCCAGCAGCCCCCACCCGACTAGCGGGGGCCCTCTGTACTTC. As protein: CASSPHPTSGGPLYF. This sequence joins TRBV7-3 and TRBJ2-5, with 12 positions matching TRBD2. V trimming: 5 bases; J trimming: 13 bases; junction bases outside the gene matches: 14. Germline V gene sequence: CDR1 SGHTA, CDR2 FQGTGA. The CDR3 consists of 15 residues.

The rearrangement uses TRBV13 and TRBJ2-1; a possible D gene is TRBD2 (5 bases). Germline loops: CDR1 PRHDT, CDR2 FYEKMQ (reference sequence). CDR3 length equals 14 residues. V was shortened by 0 bases and J by 9 bases, with 12 bases between the two germline ends. This chain's CDR3 is CASSLGLVRGEQFF. The CDR3 DNA follows: TGTGCCAGCAGCTTAGGACTAGTTCGTGGTGAGCAGTTCTTC.

The chain recombines TRBV7-3 with TRBJ2-5; possible D gene TRBD2, 6 bases. The CDR3 has 15 residues. With 0 bases removed from V and 5 bases from J, the gap between germline ends came to 13 bases. The germline CDR1 and CDR2 sequences are SGHTA and FQGTGA. In DNA form, the CDR3 reads TGTGCCAGCAGCTTAACCGGGGGAGCACTGGAGACCCAGTACTTC. This encodes CASSLTGGALETQYF.

The chain joins TRBV9 to TRBJ2-2; 11 nucleotides agree with TRBD2. There are 15 residues in the CDR3. CDR1 is SGDLS, CDR2 YYNGEE, per germline. J gave up 6 bases and V 4 bases, and 5 bases lay outside the gene matches. CDR3 sequence reads: CASSFSGGASGELFF. The CDR3 nucleotides read TGTGCCAGCAGCTTTAGCGGGGGGGCTTCCGGGGAGCTGTTTTTT.

This clone was detected a few times. The V gene is TRBV27, the J gene TRBJ2-1; 9 bases map to TRBD2. Germline CDR1 reads MNHEY; CDR2 reads SMNVEV (reference sequence). After removal of 2 bases from V and 7 bases from J, the junction contained 9 bases not matched to a gene. CDR3 length equals 16 residues. The CDR3 sequence: CASSLILRGGQNEQFF. The DNA for the CDR3 is TGTGCCAGCAGTTTAATTCTGCGGGGGGGCCAGAATGAGCAGTTCTTC.

In its sample, this clone was seen a few times. The chain links TRBV5-4 to TRBJ2-7; a weak D match, TRBD2 (5 bases). The CDR3 covers 16 residues. Germline loops: CDR1 SGHNT, CDR2 YYREEE (reference sequence). The germline V and J ends were trimmed by 0 bases and 1 base, with 14 bases remaining between them. CDR3 in amino acids: CASSLGGVARSYEQYF. As DNA, the CDR3 is TGTGCCAGCAGCTTGGGTGGAGTAGCGAGATCCTACGAGCAGTACTTC.

This chain connects TRBV15 to TRBJ2-5, with a weak D call TRBD2 (5 bases). Germline-derived CDR1 and CDR2 are LNHNV and YYDKDF (reference sequence). The CDR3 totals 14 residues. The germline V and J ends were trimmed by 0 bases and 7 bases, with 12 bases remaining between them. In DNA form, the CDR3 reads TGTGCCACCAGCAGAGATCGGGGAACCCGGACCCAGTACTTC. Translation: CATSRDRGTRTQYF.

The sample holds a few counts of this clone. The chain has TRBV7-6 and TRBJ2-1; 10 nucleotides match TRBD2. The CDR3 runs 18 residues. Germline V gene lookup returns CDR1 SGHVS and CDR2 FNYEAQ. V lost 5 bases and J lost 1; bases outside the gene matches: 11. The CDR3 spells CASSPTLAGAASYNEQFF. DNA of the CDR3: TGTGCCAGCAGCCCTACCCTAGCGGGGGCCGCGTCCTACAATGAGCAGTTCTTC.

This clone was recorded a few times. The V call is TRBV27, the J call TRBJ2-2; D possibly corresponds to TRBD2 (7 bases). The CDR3 covers 16 residues. In germline, CDR1 is MNHEY, CDR2 SMNVEV (reference sequence). Trimming took 5 bases from V and 5 from J, leaving 18 bases between them. In DNA, the CDR3 is TGTGCCAGCAGTCTGTTAGGAGGGGGGGCGACCGGGGAGCTGTTTTTT. This encodes CASSLLGGGATGELFF.

The gene calls are TRBV19 and TRBJ2-5, with a tentative D call TRBD1 (5 bases). The V and J ends lost 0 bases and 5 bases respectively, with 13 bases between them. Germline-derived CDR1 and CDR2 are LNHDA and SQIVND (reference sequence). CDR3 length equals 15 residues. Here the CDR3 reads CASSIDGVAGETQYF. CDR3 nucleotide sequence: TGTGCCAGTAGTATAGATGGGGTGGCAGGGGAGACCCAGTACTTC.

This chain joins TRBV20-1 and TRBJ2-7; perhaps TRBD1 as D (5 bases). V lost 6 bases, J lost 5 bases, and 11 bases lay in between. Germline V CDR1 and CDR2: DFQATT, SNEGSKA (reference sequence). The CDR3 has 11 amino acids. CDR3 bases: TGCAGTGCGGGGCTGAGGAACGAGCAGTACTTC. Translating it yields CSAGLRNEQYF.

V is TRBV7-9 and J is TRBJ2-7; perhaps TRBD1 as D (5 bases). The germline gives CDR1 SEHNR, CDR2 FQNEAQ (reference sequence). Deletions cut 2 bases from V and 7 bases from J, with 24 bases between. The CDR3 has 17 residues. Written as DNA, the CDR3 is TGTGCCAGCAGCTTAACTTCGCCTACAGGCGCAGCGTGGGAGCAGTACTTC. Its protein is CASSLTSPTGAAWEQYF.

This rearrangement joins TRBV9 to TRBJ2-3, with TRBD2 identical over 11 bases. J was trimmed by 3 bases and V by 0 bases; bases with no gene match: 3. This CDR3 has 16 amino acids. Germline V CDR1 and CDR2: SGDLS, YYNGEE. CDR3 protein: CASSVGTSGGTDTQYF. The CDR3 coding sequence is TGTGCCAGCAGCGTAGGCACTAGCGGGGGAACAGATACGCAGTATTTT.

CDR3 sequence: CASSRGQAGRSGNTIYF. CDR3 sequence (DNA): TGCGCCAGCAGCCGAGGACAGGCCGGCCGCTCTGGAAACACCATATATTTT. V and J are TRBV4-1 and TRBJ1-3; 7 positions agree with TRBD1. Germline CDR1 and CDR2: MGHRA and YSYEKL. Trimming at V came to 4 bases and at J to 0 bases, leaving 9 bases not matched to a gene. The CDR3 is made up of 17 amino acids.

The chain combines TRBV27 with TRBJ1-5; D gene unclear. The CDR3 length is 14 residues. V was trimmed by 2 bases and J by 3 bases, leaving 8 bases between them. From germline, CDR1 is MNHEY and CDR2 SMNVEV (reference sequence). The CDR3 reads CASSLNILNQPQHF. The CDR3 DNA reads as TGTGCCAGCAGTTTAAACATCCTCAATCAGCCCCAGCATTTT.

This sequence joins TRBV30 and TRBJ2-1; 8 positions agree with TRBD1. This CDR3 comprises 15 residues. CDR1 and CDR2 from the germline V gene are GTSNPN and SVGIG (reference sequence). V shed 1 base and J 9 bases; nucleotides not matched to a gene: 11. In DNA, the CDR3 is TGTGCCTGGAGTGCCTACCCTCAGGGGGCAGGTGAGCAGTTCTTC. It specifies CAWSAYPQGAGEQFF.

The rearrangement uses TRBV28 and TRBJ2-5, with D maybe TRBD2 (5 bases). Trimming took 7 bases from V and 0 from J, leaving 15 bases between them. The germline V gene has CDR1 MDHEN and CDR2 SYDVKM. This CDR3 is 15 amino acids long. The CDR3 here is CASTSLLRNQETQYF. CDR3 nucleotide sequence: TGTGCCAGCACTAGCCTTCTGAGGAACCAAGAGACCCAGTACTTC.

This rearrangement joins TRBV11-2 to TRBJ1-2; D is perhaps TRBD1 (5 bases). V shed 2 bases and J shed 8 bases, with 12 bases lying between them. The CDR3 has 13 residues. In germline, CDR1 is SGHAT, CDR2 FQNNGV. The CDR3 loop is CASSLTQGGGYTF. Here the CDR3 DNA reads TGTGCCAGCAGCTTAACTCAGGGCGGCGGCTACACCTTC.